Following are 6 T cell receptor beta chains from one sample sequenced in a study of blood T cell repertoires in COVID-19. Profiled with immunoSEQ multiplex PCR; TCRdb holds only in-frame clones, not every one. Here the sample spans 200,000 or so clones, approximately 84% being singletons. The sequenced sample was peripheral blood. Receptors originate from a woman in her sixties or seventies with acute or convalescent COVID-19.

J is TRBJ2-5 and V is TRBV19; 13 nucleotides agree with TRBD2. CDR3 size: 19 residues. The V gene's germline CDR1 is LNHDA and CDR2 SQIVND (reference sequence). Trimming at V came to 2 bases and at J to 3 bases, leaving 12 bases not matched to a gene. The CDR3 loop is CASSIRGWGLAGKEETQYF. CDR3 coding DNA: TGTGCCAGTAGTATAAGGGGTTGGGGACTAGCGGGGAAGGAAGAGACCCAGTACTTC. Full variable domain (missing parts from reference TRBV19 and TRBJ2-5): DGGITQSPKYLFRKEGQNVTLSCEQNLNHDAMYWYRQDPGQGLRLIYYSQIVNDFQKGDIAEGYSVSREKKESFPLTVTSAQKNPTAFYLCASSIRGWGLAGKEETQYFGPGTRLLVL.

The rearrangement links TRBV5-1 to TRBJ1-2; 7 nucleotides match TRBD1. The CDR3 is made up of 14 amino acids. The J segment lost 2 bases and the V segment lost 4 bases, leaving 5 bases of the junction unmatched. Germline V gene sequence: CDR1 SGHRS, CDR2 YFSETQ. CDR3 in amino acids: CASSLGQQNYGYTF. As DNA, the CDR3 is TGCGCCAGCAGCCTGGGACAGCAGAACTATGGCTACACCTTC.

The rearrangement uses TRBV7-2 and TRBJ2-7, with 9 bases aligning to TRBD2. CDR1 is SGHTA, CDR2 FQGNSA, per germline. The ends lost 1 base at V and 2 bases at J; junction bases unmatched: 9. CDR3 length equals 17 residues. CDR3 residues: CASSLVPLAGRTYEQYF. In DNA form, the CDR3 reads TGTGCCAGCAGCTTAGTTCCCCTAGCGGGGAGAACCTACGAGCAGTACTTC.

This chain joins TRBV30 and TRBJ1-2; D possibly corresponds to TRBD1 (6 bases). The ends were cut back, 0 bases at V and 7 bases at J, with 9 bases in the middle. The CDR3 covers 12 residues. Germline V CDR1 and CDR2: GTSNPN, SVGIG (reference sequence). The chain's CDR3 is CAWSVARGGYTF. The CDR3, as DNA: TGTGCCTGGAGTGTGGCCAGGGGTGGCTACACCTTC.

The V call is TRBV30, the J call TRBJ2-7; TRBD2 matches at 10 bases. This CDR3 has 17 residues. J gave up 3 bases and V 1 base, and 12 bases lay outside the gene matches. Germline values: CDR1 GTSNPN, CDR2 SVGIG (reference sequence). The CDR3 sequence: CAWSGLLAGETYYEQYF. In nucleotides, the CDR3 is TGTGCCTGGAGTGGGTTGCTAGCGGGGGAAACTTACTACGAGCAGTACTTC. Filled out from reference TRBV30 and TRBJ2-7, the complete variable domain reads SQTIHQWPATLVQPVGSPLSLECTVEGTSNPNLYWYRQAAGRGLQLLFYSVGIGQISSEVPQNLSASRPQDRQFILSSKKLLLSDSGFYLCAWSGLLAGETYYEQYFGPGTRLTVT.

The chain links TRBV7-3 to TRBJ2-1, with TRBD2 matching over 10 bases. The V gene end was trimmed by 2 bases and the J gene end by 3 bases; junction bases not matched to a gene: 4. The CDR3 contains 16 residues. The germline V gene has CDR1 SGHTA and CDR2 FQGTGA. CDR3 coding DNA: TGTGCCAGCAGCTTATTGGCTAGCGGGGGCTACAATGAGCAGTTCTTC. This codes for CASSLLASGGYNEQFF.